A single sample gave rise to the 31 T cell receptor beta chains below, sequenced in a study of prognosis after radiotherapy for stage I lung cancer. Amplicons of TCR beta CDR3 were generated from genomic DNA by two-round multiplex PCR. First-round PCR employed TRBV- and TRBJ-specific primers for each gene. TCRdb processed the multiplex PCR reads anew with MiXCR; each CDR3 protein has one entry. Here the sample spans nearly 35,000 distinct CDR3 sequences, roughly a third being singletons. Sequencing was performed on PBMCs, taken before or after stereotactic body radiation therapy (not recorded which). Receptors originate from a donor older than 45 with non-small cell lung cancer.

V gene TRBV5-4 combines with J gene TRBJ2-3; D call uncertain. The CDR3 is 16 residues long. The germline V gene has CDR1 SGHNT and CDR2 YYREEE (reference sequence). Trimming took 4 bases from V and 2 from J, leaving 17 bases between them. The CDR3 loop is CASSPAASLDTDTQYF. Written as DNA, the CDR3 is TGTGCCAGCAGCCCGGCCGCTAGTCTTGACACAGATACGCAGTATTTT.

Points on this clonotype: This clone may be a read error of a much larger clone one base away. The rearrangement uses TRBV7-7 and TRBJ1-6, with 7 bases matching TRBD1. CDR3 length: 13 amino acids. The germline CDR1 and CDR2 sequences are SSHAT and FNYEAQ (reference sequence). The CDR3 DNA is TGTGCTAGCAGACAGGGACCAAATTCACCCCTCCACTTT. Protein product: CASRQGPNSPLHF.

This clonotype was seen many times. CDR3 region: CASSIWASSTDTQYF. CDR3 bases: TGTGCCAGTAGTATATGGGCCTCTAGCACAGATACGCAGTATTTT. The rearrangement joins TRBV19 to TRBJ2-3, with D hard to call. Germline V gene sequence: CDR1 LNHDA, CDR2 SQIVND (reference sequence). V was shortened by 2 bases and J by 0 bases, with 9 bases between the two germline ends. There are 15 residues in the CDR3.

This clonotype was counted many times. The CDR3 nucleotides are TGTGCCATCAGAAGACAGGGGGATAATCAGCCCCAGCATTTT. Its protein product is CAIRRQGDNQPQHF. The chain links TRBV10-3 to TRBJ1-5, with 9 bases that match TRBD1. V shed 6 bases, J shed 4 bases, and the junction held 4 bases outside the gene matches. The CDR3 length is 14 residues. Germline lookup yields CDR1 ENHRY and CDR2 SYGVKD.

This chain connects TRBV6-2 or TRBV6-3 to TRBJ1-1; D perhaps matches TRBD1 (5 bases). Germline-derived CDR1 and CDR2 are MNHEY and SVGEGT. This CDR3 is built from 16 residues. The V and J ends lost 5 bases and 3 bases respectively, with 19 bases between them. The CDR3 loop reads CASSEHLCAGHTEAFF. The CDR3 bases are TGTGCCAGCAGTGAACACCTCTGTGCAGGGCACACTGAAGCTTTCTTT.

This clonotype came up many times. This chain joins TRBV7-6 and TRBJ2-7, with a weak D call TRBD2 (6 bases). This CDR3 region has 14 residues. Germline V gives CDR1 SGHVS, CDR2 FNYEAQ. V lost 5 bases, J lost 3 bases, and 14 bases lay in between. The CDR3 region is CASSHSGNLYEQYF. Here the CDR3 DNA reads TGTGCCAGCAGCCATAGCGGTAACCTCTACGAGCAGTACTTC.

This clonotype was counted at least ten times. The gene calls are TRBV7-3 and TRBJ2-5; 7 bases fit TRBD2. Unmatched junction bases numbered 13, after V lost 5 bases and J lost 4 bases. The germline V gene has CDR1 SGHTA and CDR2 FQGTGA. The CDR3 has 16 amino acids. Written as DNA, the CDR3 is TGTGCCAGCAGCCTGGGGTCGCGGGAGAAGGGAGAGACCCAGTACTTC. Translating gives CASSLGSREKGETQYF. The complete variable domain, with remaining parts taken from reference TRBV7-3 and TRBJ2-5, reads GAGVSQTPSNKVTEKGKYVELRCDPISGHTALYWYRQSLGQGPEFLIYFQGTGAADDSGLPNDRFFAVRPEGSVSTLKIQRTERGDSAVYLCASSLGSREKGETQYFGPGTRLLVL.

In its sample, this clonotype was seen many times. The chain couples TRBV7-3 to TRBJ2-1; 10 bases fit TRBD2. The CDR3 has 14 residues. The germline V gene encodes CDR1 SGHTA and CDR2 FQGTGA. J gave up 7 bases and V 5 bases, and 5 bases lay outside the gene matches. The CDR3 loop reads CASSPGLALNEQFF. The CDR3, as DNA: TGTGCCAGCAGCCCGGGACTAGCGTTGAATGAGCAGTTCTTC.

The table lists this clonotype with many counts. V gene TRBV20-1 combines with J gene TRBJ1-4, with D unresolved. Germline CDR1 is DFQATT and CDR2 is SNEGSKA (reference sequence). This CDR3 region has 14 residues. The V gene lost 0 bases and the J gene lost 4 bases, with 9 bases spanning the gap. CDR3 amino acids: CSARDASSNEKLFF. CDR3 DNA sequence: TGCAGTGCTAGAGATGCCAGCAGTAATGAAAAACTGTTTTTT.

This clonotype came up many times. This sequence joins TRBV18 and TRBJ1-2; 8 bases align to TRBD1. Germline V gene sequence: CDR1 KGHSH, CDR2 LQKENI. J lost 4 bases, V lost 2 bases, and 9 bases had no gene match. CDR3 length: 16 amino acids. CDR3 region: CASSPSRGQGGYGYTF. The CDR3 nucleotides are TGTGCCAGCTCACCATCGAGAGGACAGGGAGGCTATGGCTACACCTTC.

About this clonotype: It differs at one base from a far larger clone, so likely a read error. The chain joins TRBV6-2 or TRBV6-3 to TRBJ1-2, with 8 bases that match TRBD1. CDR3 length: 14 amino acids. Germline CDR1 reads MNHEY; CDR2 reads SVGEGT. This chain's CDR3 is CVSSSVIQGDGYTF. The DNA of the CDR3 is TGTGTCAGCAGTTCCGTCATACAGGGGGATGGCTACACCTTC.

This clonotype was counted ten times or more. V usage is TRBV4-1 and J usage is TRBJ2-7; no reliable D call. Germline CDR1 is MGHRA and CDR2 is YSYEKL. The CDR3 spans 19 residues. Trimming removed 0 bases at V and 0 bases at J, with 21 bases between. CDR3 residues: CASSQDRLVGLTFSYEQYF. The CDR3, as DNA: TGCGCCAGCAGCCAAGATAGGCTCGTAGGGCTCACTTTCTCCTACGAGCAGTACTTC.

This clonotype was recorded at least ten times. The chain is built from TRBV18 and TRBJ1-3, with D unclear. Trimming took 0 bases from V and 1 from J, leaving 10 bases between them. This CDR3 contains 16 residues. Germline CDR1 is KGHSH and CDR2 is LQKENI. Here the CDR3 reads CASSPPAQRSGNTIYF. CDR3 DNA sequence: TGTGCCAGCTCACCACCGGCACAGAGATCTGGAAACACCATATATTTT. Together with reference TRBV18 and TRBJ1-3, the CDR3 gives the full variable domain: NAGVMQNPRHLVRRRGQEARLRCSPMKGHSHVYWYRQLPEEGLKFMVYLQKENIIDESGMPKERFSAEFPKEGPSILRIQQVVRGDSAAYFCASSPPAQRSGNTIYFGEGSWLTVV.

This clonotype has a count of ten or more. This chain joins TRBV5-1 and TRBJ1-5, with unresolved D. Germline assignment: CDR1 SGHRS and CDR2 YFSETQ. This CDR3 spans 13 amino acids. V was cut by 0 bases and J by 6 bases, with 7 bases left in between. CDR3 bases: TGCGCCAGCAGCTTGGGGGTAGCTCAGCCCCAGCATTTT. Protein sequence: CASSLGVAQPQHF.

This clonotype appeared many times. CDR3 nucleotides: TGTGCCAGCAGCTCCCTAACCAGGGATGGGACCGGGGAGCTGTTTTTT. It encodes CASSSLTRDGTGELFF. V gene TRBV5-4 combines with J gene TRBJ2-2, with D possibly TRBD1 on 5 matching bases. The CDR3 totals 16 residues. Germline V gene sequence: CDR1 SGHNT, CDR2 YYREEE (reference sequence). V was cut by 3 bases and J by 5 bases, with 17 bases left in between.

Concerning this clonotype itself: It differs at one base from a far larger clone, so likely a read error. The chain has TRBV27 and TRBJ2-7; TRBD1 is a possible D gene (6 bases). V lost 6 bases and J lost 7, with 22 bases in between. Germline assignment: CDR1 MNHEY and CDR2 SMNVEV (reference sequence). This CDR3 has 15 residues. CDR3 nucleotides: TGTGCCAGCAGCCAAACCCGACAGGTTAATGGTGAGCAGTACTTC. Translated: CASSQTRQVNGEQYF.

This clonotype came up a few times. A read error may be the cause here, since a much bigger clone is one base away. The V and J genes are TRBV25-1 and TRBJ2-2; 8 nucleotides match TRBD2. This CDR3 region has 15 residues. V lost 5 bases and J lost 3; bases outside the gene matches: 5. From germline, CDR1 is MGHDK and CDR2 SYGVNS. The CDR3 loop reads CASSTGGGDTGELFF. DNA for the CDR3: TGTGCCAGCAGTACGGGGGGGGGGGACACCGGGGAGCTGTTTTTT.

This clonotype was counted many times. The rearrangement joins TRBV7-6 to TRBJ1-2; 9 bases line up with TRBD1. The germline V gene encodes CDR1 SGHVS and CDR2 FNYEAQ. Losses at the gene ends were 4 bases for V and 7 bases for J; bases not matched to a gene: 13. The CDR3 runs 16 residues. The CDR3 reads CASSSRPGQGITGYTF. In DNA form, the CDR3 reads TGTGCCAGCAGCTCCAGACCCGGACAGGGGATTACTGGCTACACCTTC.

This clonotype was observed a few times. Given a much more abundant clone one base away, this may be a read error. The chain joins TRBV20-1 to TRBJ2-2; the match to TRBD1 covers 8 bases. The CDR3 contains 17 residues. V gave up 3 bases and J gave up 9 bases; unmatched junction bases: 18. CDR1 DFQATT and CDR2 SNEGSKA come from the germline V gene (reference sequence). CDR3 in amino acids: CSARPGGPFRRTWELFF. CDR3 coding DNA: TGCAGTGCTAGGCCAGGGGGCCCGTTTCGAAGAACCTGGGAGCTGTTTTTT.

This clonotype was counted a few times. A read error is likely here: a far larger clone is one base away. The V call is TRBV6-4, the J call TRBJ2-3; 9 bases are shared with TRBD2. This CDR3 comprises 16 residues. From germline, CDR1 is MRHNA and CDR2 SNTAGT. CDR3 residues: CACSLGAGGTQDTQYF. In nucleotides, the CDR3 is TGTGCCTGCAGTTTAGGTGCGGGAGGGACGCAAGATACGCAGTATTTT.

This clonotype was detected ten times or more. The CDR3 loop is CASSLGGYSNQPQHF. The CDR3 nucleotides are TGTGCCAGCAGTTTGGGGGGATATAGCAATCAGCCCCAGCATTTT. The genes are TRBV12-3 or TRBV12-4 and TRBJ1-5; TRBD1 is a possible D gene (5 bases). This CDR3 comprises 15 residues. V shed 3 bases and J shed 0 bases, with 9 bases lying between them.

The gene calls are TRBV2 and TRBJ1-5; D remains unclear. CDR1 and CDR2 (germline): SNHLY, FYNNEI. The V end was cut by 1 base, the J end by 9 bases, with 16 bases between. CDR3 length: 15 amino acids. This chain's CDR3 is CASSEDDQTRRPQHF. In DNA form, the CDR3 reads TGTGCCAGCAGTGAAGATGACCAGACCAGGCGGCCCCAGCATTTT. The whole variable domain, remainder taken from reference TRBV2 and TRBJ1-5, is EPEVTQTPSHQVTQMGQEVILRCVPISNHLYFYWYRQILGQKVEFLVSFYNNEISEKSEIFDDQFSVERPDGSNFTLKIRSTKLEDSAMYFCASSEDDQTRRPQHFGDGTRLSIL.

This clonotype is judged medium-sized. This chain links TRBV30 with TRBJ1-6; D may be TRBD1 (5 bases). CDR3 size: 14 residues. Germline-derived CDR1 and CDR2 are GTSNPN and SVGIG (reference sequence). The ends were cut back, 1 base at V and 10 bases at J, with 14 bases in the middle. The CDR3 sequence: CAWSGGRVTSPLHF. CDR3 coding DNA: TGTGCCTGGAGTGGGGGCAGGGTGACATCACCCCTCCACTTT.

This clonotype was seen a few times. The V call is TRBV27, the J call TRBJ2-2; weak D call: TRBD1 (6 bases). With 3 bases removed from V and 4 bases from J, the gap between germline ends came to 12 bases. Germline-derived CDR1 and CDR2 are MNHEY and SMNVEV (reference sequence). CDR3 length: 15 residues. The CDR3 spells CASSFWQGRTGELFF. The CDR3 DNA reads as TGTGCCAGCAGTTTCTGGCAGGGGCGCACCGGGGAGCTGTTTTTT.

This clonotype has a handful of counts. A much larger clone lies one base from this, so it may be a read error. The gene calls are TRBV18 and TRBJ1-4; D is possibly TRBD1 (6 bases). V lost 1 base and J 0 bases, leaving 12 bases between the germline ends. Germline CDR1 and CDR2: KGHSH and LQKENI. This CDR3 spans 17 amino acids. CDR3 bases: TGTGCCAGCTCACCACGGGGGCACACTACAACTAATGAAAAACTGTTTTTT. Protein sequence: CASSPRGHTTTNEKLFF. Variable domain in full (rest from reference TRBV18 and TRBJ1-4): NAGVMQNPRHLVRRRGQEARLRCSPMKGHSHVYWYRQLPEEGLKFMVYLQKENIIDESGMPKERFSAEFPKEGPSILRIQQVVRGDSAAYFCASSPRGHTTTNEKLFFGSGTQLSVL.

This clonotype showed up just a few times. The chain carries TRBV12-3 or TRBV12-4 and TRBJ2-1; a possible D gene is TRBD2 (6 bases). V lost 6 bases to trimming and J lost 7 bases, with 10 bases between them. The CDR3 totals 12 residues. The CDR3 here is CASRTAGNEQFF. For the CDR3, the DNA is TGTGCCAGCAGGACAGCGGGTAATGAGCAGTTCTTC.

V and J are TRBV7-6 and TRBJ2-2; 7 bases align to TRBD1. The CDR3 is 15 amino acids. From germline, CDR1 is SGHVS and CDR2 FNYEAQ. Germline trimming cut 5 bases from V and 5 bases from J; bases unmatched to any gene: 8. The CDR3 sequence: CASSPGQWVTGELFF. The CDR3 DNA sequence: TGTGCCAGCAGCCCGGGACAGTGGGTTACCGGGGAGCTGTTTTTT.

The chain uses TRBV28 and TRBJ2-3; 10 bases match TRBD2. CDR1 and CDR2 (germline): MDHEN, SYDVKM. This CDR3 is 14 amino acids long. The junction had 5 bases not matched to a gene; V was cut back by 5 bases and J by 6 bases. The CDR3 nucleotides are TGTGCCAGCAGTGAAGCGGGAGGGCGGGATACGCAGTATTTT. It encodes CASSEAGGRDTQYF.

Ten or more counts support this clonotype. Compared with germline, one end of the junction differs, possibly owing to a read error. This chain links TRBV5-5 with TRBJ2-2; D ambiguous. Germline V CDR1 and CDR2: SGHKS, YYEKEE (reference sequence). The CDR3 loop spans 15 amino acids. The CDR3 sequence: CASSFLTQNTRELFF. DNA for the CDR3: TGTGCCAGCAGCTTCTTGACCCAGAACACCAGGGAGCTGTTTTTT.

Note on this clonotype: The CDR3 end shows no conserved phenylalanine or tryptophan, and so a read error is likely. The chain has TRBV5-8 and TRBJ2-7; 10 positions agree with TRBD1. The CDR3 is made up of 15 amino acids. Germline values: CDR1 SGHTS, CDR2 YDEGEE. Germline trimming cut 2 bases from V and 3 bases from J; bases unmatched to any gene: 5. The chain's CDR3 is CASSFPGTGDYEQYS. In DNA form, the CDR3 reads TGTGCCAGCAGCTTCCCCGGGACAGGGGACTACGAGCAGTACTCC.

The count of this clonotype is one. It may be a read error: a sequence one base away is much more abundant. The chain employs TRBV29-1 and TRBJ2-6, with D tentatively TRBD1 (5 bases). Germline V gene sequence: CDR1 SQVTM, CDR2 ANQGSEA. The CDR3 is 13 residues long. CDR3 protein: CSVTVSWANVLTF. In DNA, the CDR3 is TGCAGCGTGACAGTCTCTTGGGCCAACGTCCTGACTTTC.